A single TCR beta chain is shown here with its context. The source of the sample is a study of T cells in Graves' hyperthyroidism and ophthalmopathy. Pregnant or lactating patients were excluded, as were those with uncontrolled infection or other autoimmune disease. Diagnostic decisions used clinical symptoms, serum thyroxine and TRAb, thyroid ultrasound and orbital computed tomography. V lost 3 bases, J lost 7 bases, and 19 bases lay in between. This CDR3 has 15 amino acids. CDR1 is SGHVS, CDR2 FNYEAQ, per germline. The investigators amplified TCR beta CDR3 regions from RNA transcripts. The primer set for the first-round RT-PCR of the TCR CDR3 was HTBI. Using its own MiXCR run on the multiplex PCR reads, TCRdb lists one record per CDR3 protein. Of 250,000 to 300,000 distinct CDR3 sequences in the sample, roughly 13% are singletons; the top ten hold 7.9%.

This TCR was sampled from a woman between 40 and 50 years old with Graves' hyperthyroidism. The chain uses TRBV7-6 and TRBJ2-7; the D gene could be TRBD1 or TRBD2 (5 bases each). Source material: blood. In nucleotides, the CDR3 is TGTGCCAGCAGCTTGAAGGTTACAGCTGGGGGAGAGCAGTACTTC. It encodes CASSLKVTAGGEQYF.